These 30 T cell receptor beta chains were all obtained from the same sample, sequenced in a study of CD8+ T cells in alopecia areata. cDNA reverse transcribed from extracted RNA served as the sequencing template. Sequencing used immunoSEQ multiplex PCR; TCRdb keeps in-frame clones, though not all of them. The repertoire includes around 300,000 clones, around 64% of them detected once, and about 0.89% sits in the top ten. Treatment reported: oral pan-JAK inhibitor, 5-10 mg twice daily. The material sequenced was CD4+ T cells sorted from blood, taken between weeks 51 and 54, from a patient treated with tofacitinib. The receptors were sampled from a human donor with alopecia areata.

The CDR3 DNA sequence: TGTGCCAGCAGCTTCCAGGTTCCTCCCTACGAGCAGTACTTC. The encoded protein is CASSFQVPPYEQYF. The chain carries TRBV13 and TRBJ2-7; D unclear. Germline CDR1 is PRHDT and CDR2 is FYEKMQ (reference sequence). Trimming pared 3 bases from V and 2 bases from J, leaving 11 bases between. The length of the CDR3 is 14 residues. Using reference TRBV13 and TRBJ2-7 for the parts outside the CDR3, the full variable domain is AAGVIQSPRHLIKEKRETATLKCYPIPRHDTVYWYQQGPGQDPQFLISFYEKMQSDKGSIPDRFSAQQFSDYHSELNMSSLELGDSALYFCASSFQVPPYEQYFGPGTRLTVT.

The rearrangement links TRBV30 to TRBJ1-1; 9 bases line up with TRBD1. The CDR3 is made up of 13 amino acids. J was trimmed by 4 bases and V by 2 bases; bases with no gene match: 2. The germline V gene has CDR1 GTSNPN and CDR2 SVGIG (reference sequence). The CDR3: CAWSRTGATEAFF. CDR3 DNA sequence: TGTGCCTGGAGTCGGACAGGGGCCACTGAAGCTTTCTTT.

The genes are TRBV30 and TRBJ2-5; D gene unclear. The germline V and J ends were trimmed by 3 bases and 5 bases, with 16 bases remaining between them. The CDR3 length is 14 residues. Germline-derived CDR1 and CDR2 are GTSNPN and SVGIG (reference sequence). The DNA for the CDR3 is TGTGCCTGGAGCGCCGGCAGGCCGCTCGAGACCCAGTACTTC. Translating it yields CAWSAGRPLETQYF.

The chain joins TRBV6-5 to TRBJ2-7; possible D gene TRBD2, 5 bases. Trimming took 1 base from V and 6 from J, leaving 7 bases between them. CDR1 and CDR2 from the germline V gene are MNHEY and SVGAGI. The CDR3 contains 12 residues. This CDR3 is CASSYLGSEQYF. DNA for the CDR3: TGTGCCAGCAGTTACTTGGGGAGCGAGCAGTACTTC.

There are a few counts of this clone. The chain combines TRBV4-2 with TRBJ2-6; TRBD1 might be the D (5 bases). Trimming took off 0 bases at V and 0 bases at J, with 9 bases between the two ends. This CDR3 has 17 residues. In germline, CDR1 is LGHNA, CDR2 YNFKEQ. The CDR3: CASSQDSGPSGANVLTF. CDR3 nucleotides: TGTGCCAGCAGCCAAGATTCAGGGCCCTCTGGGGCCAACGTCCTGACTTTC.

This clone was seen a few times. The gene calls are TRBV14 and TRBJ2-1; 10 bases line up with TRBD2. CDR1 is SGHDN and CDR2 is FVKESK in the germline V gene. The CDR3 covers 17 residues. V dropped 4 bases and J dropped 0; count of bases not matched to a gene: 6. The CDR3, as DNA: TGTGCCAGCAGCCGAGAAGCGGGGGGGTACTCCTACAATGAGCAGTTCTTC. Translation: CASSREAGGYSYNEQFF. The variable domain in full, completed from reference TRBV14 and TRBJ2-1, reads EAGVTQFPSHSVIEKGQTVTLRCDPISGHDNLYWYRRVMGKEIKFLLHFVKESKQDESGMPNNRFLAERTGGTYSTLKVQPAELEDSGVYFCASSREAGGYSYNEQFFGPGTRLTVL.

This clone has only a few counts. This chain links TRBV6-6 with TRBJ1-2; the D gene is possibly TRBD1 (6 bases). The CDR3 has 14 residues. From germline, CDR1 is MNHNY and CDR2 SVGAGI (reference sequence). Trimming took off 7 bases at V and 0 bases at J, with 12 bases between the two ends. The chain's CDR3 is CASTNRETNYGYTF. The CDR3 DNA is TGTGCCAGCACCAACAGGGAGACTAACTATGGCTACACCTTC.

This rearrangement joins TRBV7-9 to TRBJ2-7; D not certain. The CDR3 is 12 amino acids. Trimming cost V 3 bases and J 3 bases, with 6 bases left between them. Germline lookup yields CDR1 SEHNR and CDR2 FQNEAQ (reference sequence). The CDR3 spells CASSLGYYEQYF. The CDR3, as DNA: TGTGCCAGCAGCTTGGGCTACTACGAGCAGTACTTC.

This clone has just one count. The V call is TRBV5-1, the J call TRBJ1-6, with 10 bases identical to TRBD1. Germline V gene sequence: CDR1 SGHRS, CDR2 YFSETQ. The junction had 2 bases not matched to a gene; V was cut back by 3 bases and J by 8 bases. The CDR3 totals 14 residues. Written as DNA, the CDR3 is TGCGCCAGCAGCTCAGGACAGGGGGATTCACCCCTCCACTTT. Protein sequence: CASSSGQGDSPLHF.

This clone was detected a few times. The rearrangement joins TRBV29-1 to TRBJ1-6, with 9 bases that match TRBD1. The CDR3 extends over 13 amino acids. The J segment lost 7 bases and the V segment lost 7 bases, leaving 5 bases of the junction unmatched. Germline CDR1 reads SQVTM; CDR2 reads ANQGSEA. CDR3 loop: CSAGQGGNSPLHF. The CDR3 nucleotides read TGCAGCGCGGGACAGGGCGGGAATTCACCCCTCCACTTT.

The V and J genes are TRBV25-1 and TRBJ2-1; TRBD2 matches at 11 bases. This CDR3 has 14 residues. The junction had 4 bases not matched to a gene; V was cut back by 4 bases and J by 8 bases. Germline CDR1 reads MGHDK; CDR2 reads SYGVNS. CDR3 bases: TGTGCCAGCAGTGGAACTAGCGGGGGACATGAGCAGTTCTTC. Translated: CASSGTSGGHEQFF.

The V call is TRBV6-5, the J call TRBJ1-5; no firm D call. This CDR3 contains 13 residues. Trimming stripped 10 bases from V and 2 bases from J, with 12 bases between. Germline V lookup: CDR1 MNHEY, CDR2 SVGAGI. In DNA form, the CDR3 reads TGTGCCACGCGTAGGGATGGCAATCAGCCCCAGCATTTT. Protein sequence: CATRRDGNQPQHF.

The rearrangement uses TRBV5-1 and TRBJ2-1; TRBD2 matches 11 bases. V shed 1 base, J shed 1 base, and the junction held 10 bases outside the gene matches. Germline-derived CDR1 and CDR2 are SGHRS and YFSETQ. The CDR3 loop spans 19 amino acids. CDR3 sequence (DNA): TGCGCCAGCAGCTTGACCCTTAGCGGGGGGGTATCATCCTACAATGAGCAGTTCTTC. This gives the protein CASSLTLSGGVSSYNEQFF.

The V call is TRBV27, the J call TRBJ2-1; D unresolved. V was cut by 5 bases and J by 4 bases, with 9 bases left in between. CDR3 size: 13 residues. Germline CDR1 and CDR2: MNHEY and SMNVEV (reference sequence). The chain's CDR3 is CASSVFGYNEQFF. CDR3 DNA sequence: TGTGCCAGCAGTGTTTTCGGGTACAATGAGCAGTTCTTC.

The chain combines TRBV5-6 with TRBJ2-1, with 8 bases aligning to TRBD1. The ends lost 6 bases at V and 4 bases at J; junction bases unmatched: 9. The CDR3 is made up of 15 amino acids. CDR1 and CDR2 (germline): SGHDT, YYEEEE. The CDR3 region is CASKGQAVRYNEQFF. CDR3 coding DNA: TGTGCCAGCAAGGGACAGGCGGTAAGGTACAATGAGCAGTTCTTC.

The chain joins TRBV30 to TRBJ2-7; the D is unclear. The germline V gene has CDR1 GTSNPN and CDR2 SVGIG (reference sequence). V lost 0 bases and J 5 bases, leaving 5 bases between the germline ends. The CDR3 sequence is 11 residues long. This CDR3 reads CAWSVSDEQYF. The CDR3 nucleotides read TGTGCCTGGAGTGTCAGCGACGAGCAGTACTTC.

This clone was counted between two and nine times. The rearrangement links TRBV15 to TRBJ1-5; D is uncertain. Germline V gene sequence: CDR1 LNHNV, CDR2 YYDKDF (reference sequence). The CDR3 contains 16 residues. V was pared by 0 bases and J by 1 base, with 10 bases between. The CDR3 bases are TGTGCCACCAGCAGAGATCTGAGGGCCAGCAATCAGCCCCAGCATTTT. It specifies CATSRDLRASNQPQHF.

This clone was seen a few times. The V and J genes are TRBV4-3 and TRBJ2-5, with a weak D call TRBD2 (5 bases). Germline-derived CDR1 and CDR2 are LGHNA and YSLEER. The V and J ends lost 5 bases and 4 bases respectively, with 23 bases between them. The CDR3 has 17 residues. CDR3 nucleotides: TGCGCCAGCAGCGCACGAGGGAATAGCCGGCGAGGAGAGACCCAGTACTTC. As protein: CASSARGNSRRGETQYF.

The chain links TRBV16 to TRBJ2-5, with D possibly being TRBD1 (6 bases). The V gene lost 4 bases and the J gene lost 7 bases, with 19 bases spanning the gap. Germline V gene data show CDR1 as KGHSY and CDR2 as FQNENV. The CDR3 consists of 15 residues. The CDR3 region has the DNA TGTGCCAGCAGCCCTAATCTTGCCACAGGGAGGACCCAGTACTTC. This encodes CASSPNLATGRTQYF. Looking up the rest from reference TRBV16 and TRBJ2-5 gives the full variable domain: GEEVAQTPKHLVRGEGQKAKLYCAPIKGHSYVFWYQQVLKNEFKFLISFQNENVFDETGMPKERFSAKCLPNSPCSLEIQATKLEDSAVYFCASSPNLATGRTQYFGPGTRLLVL.

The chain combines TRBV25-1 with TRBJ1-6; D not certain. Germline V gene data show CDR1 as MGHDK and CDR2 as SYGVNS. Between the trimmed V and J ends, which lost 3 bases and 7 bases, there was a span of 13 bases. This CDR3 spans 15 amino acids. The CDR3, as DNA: TGTGCCAGCAGTGACGAGGTCCTGGGGAATTCACCCCTCCACTTT. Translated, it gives CASSDEVLGNSPLHF.

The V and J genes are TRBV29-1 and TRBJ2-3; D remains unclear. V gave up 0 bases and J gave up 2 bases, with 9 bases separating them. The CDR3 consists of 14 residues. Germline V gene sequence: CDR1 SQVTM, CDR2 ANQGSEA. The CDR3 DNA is TGCAGCGTTGAAGACAGGAAAGACACAGATACGCAGTATTTT. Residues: CSVEDRKDTDTQYF.

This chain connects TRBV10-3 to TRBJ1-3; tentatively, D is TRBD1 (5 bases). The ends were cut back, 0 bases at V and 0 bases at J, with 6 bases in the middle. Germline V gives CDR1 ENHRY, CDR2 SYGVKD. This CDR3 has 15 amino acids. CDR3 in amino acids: CAISESGGSGNTIYF. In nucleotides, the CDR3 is TGTGCCATCAGTGAGTCGGGGGGCTCTGGAAACACCATATATTTT.

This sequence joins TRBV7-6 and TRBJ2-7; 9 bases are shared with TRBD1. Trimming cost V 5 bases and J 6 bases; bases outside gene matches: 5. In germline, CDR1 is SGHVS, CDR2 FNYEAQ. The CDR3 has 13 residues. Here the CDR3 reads CASSQGQGGEQYF. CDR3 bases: TGTGCCAGCAGCCAGGGACAGGGAGGCGAGCAGTACTTC.

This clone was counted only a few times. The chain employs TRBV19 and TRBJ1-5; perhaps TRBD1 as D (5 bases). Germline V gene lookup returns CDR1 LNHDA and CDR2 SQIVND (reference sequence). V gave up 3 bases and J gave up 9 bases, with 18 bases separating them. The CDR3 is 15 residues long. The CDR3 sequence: CASSISRDSLLPQHF. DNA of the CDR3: TGTGCCAGTAGTATTTCCAGGGATAGCCTTTTGCCCCAGCATTTT.

CDR3 in DNA: TGTGCCAGCAGCCAGCGACAGGGTTCCTACAATGAGCAGTTCTTC. Its translation is CASSQRQGSYNEQFF. This chain connects TRBV7-8 to TRBJ2-1; TRBD1 agrees at 7 bases. J was trimmed by 1 base and V by 5 bases; bases with no gene match: 5. The CDR3 loop spans 15 amino acids. The germline V gene encodes CDR1 SGHVS and CDR2 FQNEAQ.

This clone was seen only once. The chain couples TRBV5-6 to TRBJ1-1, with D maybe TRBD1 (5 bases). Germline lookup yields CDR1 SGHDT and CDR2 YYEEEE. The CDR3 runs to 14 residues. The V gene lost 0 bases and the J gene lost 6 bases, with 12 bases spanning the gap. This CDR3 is CASSLVFRGPEAFF. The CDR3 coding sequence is TGTGCCAGCAGCTTGGTTTTTCGGGGCCCTGAAGCTTTCTTT.

The CDR3 region has the DNA TGCGCCAGCAGCTTGGGTGTCGGTCAGCCCCAGCATTTT. Its translation: CASSLGVGQPQHF. The chain uses TRBV5-1 and TRBJ1-5; D is unclear. V was clipped by 0 bases and J by 6 bases, with 7 bases between them. The CDR3 covers 13 residues. Germline V CDR1 and CDR2: SGHRS, YFSETQ.

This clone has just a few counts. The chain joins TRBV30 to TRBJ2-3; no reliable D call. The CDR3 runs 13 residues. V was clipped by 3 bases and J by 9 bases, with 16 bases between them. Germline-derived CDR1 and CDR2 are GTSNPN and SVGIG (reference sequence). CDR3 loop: CAWSSIKMKTQYF. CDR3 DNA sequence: TGTGCCTGGAGCAGTATAAAGATGAAGACGCAGTATTTT.

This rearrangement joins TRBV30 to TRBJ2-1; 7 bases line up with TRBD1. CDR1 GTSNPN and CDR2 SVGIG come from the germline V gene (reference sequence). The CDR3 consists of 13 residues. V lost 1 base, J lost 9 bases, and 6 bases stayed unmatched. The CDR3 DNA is TGTGCCTGGAGTGCGACAGGGAGCCGTGAGCAGTTCTTC. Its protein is CAWSATGSREQFF.

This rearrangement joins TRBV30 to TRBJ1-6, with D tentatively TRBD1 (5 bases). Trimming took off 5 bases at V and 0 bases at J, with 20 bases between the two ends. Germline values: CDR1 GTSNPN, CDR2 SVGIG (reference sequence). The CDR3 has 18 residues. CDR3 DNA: TGTGCCTGGGAACCGGGATGGGGCCGAAGCTCCTATAATTCACCCCTCCACTTT. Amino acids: CAWEPGWGRSSYNSPLHF.